This is a list of T cell receptor beta chains from one sample in a study of T cell responses to AZD1222 COVID-19 vaccine. The data were produced by immunoSEQ multiplex PCR, yet TCRdb's version contains in-frame clones alone and is incomplete. The sample has about 50,000 clones, more than 80% seen once. The specimen was peripheral blood, collected on day 0 of MenACWY control vaccination. These receptors all stem from an adult in good health. The CDR3 runs from the conserved cysteine through the conserved F or W. A D gene is named only where the DNA matches it firmly. Clone size appears in some rows only: once, few, many, or a class for an expanded clone.

CDR3nt: TGTGCCAGCCGGGGGGCGGGAGGAGGTGAGAATGAGCAGTTCTTC
CDR3aa: CASRGAGGGENEQFF
abundance: -
v_gene: TRBV28
j_gene: TRBJ2-1
d_gene: TRBD2

CDR3nt: TGTGCCAGCAGTTACCCGACTGGACAGGGGGTGTCGAGCACCGGGGAGCTGTTTTTT
CDR3aa: CASSYPTGQGVSSTGELFF
abundance: -
v_gene: TRBV6-2/TRBV6-3
j_gene: TRBJ2-2
d_gene: TRBD1

CDR3nt: TGTGCCAGCAGCGTACTCGCCGGGGACACCGGGGAGCTGTTTTTT
CDR3aa: CASSVLAGDTGELFF
abundance: -
v_gene: TRBV9
j_gene: TRBJ2-2
d_gene: -

CDR3nt: TGTGCCAGCAGTTACCAGAAGGGGGCAAATCAGCCCCAGCATTTT
CDR3aa: CASSYQKGANQPQHF
abundance: -
v_gene: TRBV6-5
j_gene: TRBJ1-5
d_gene: TRBD1

CDR3nt: TGTGCCAGCAGCTTTAGAAGCTCCTACAATGAGCAGTTCTTC
CDR3aa: CASSFRSSYNEQFF
abundance: -
v_gene: TRBV5-6
j_gene: TRBJ2-1
d_gene: -

CDR3nt: TGTGCCAGCAGCTTATTTAGCAACACTGAAGCTTTCTTT
CDR3aa: CASSLFSNTEAFF
abundance: -
v_gene: TRBV11-3
j_gene: TRBJ1-1
d_gene: -

CDR3nt: TGTGCCAGCAGCCACGGCGTGGCGTCTGGAGAGACCCAGTACTTC
CDR3aa: CASSHGVASGETQYF
abundance: -
v_gene: TRBV3-1/TRBV3-2
j_gene: TRBJ2-5
d_gene: -

CDR3nt: TGTGCCAGCAGTTTATACGGTGTTTGGGGGATCTCTGGGGCCAACGTCCTGACTTTC
CDR3aa: CASSLYGVWGISGANVLTF
abundance: -
v_gene: TRBV28
j_gene: TRBJ2-6
d_gene: -

CDR3nt: TGCAGCGGAAGACAGTTTAGCACAGATACGCAGTATTTT
CDR3aa: CSGRQFSTDTQYF
abundance: -
v_gene: TRBV29-1
j_gene: TRBJ2-3
d_gene: -

CDR3nt: TGTGCCAGCAAGCCAGGACGGATTAATTGGGTGGCCAAAAACATTCAGTACTTC
CDR3aa: CASKPGRINWVAKNIQYF
abundance: -
v_gene: TRBV2
j_gene: TRBJ2-4
d_gene: -

CDR3nt: TGTGCCAGCTCCCAACAGCTCGCCTACGAGCAGTACTTC
CDR3aa: CASSQQLAYEQYF
abundance: -
v_gene: TRBV18
j_gene: TRBJ2-7
d_gene: -

CDR3nt: TGTGCCAGCAGCTTAGGGGTTATAGCGGGAGCAGGGAATGAGCAGTTCTTC
CDR3aa: CASSLGVIAGAGNEQFF
abundance: -
v_gene: TRBV7-8
j_gene: TRBJ2-1
d_gene: TRBD2

CDR3nt: TGTGCCTGGAGTGTACGACGGGCAGAAAATGAAAAACTGTTTTTT
CDR3aa: CAWSVRRAENEKLFF
abundance: once
v_gene: TRBV30
j_gene: TRBJ1-4
d_gene: -

CDR3nt: TGTGCCAGCAGTCCGAACCAAAAACTAGCGGGAGCGGCAGATACGCAGTATTTT
CDR3aa: CASSPNQKLAGAADTQYF
abundance: -
v_gene: TRBV6-4
j_gene: TRBJ2-3
d_gene: TRBD2